Listed below are T cell receptor beta chains from one sample, sequenced in a study of cytomegalovirus exposure and HLA in healthy donors. Libraries were prepared by immunoSEQ multiplex PCR; TCRdb keeps only in-frame clonotypes and omits some of them. In the table there are fewer than 150,000 clones, over 60% of which are singletons. The sample taken for sequencing was PBMCs. The receptors were gathered from a woman in her forties in good health and CMV-seropositive. Each CDR3 is given with its conserved first and last residue.

v_call	cdr3_aa
TRBV25-1	CASSGEGWTEAFF
TRBV7-3	CASSWGGNEQFF
TRBV19	CATMDRSSPLHF
TRBV7-8	CASSLGGGAGETQYF
TRBV23-1	CARQGGGWEQYF
TRBV6-6	CASSYEGTMNTEAFF
TRBV18	CASYPGQGYEQYF
TRBV6-5	CASIIRGGGTEAFF
TRBV19	CASTDGKLAGVHEQFF
TRBV6-5	CASHPVRGGQPQHF
TRBV7-8	CASRRQGAETGELFF
TRBV2	CASSPRNAQPQHF
TRBV19	CASSVQGNTEAFF
TRBV9	CASSPRQSSGNTIYF
TRBV29-1	CSVSGTGGAGPYEQYF
TRBV5-1	CASSSGLAASQETQYF
TRBV10-3	CAISEYQRDGYTF
TRBV29-1	CSAQTGWETQYF
TRBV27	CASRGTGRTEAFF
TRBV14	CASSQDPLRGAFF
TRBV18	CASSQTQGSNKQFF
TRBV20-1	CSASLWGRVF
TRBV5-4	CASSLGMGQGALEQYF
TRBV23-1	CASSQSGDSQETQYF
TRBV19	CASSIGGQGSYGYTF
TRBV7-6	CASSLGAGGAYEQYF
TRBV25-1	CASSELGGGQSEETQYF
TRBV7-9	CASSLNPDNSPLHF
TRBV5-8	CASRHDRGYPNEQFF
TRBV4-2	CASSQVAGGQGGTDTQYF
TRBV6-1	CASSETGTQETQYF
TRBV5-4	CASSWENEGVLGAFF
TRBV29-1	CSVEDRGTLDYEQYF
TRBV6-4	CASSDEAGGDTGELFF
TRBV7-8	CASSLLRGGGEAFF
TRBV4-3	CASSQDRQPNTEAFF
TRBV19	CASTGHTGYEQYF
TRBV7-9	CASSSWTGVGEKLFF
TRBV5-1	CASRPRASYNEQFF
TRBV19	CASSMGRVYGYTF